This T cell receptor beta chain emerged from a study of shared clonotypes between healthy human individuals. Across the whole study: Three CD4 naive, three CD4 memory, two CD8 naive and one CD8 memory plate were used per donor.

Positively selected for CCR7, the CD45RO-negative cells used as naive CD8 cells excluded terminally differentiated effector memory CD45RA+ cells. Concerning this clone itself: In the same sample, other DNA sequences code for this CDR3.

Germline CDR1 is SGDLS and CDR2 is YYNGEE. Deletions cut 0 bases from V and 2 bases from J, with 9 bases between. This CDR3 is built from 14 residues. Generated by immunoSEQ multiplex PCR, the TCRdb table keeps only in-frame clones and is missing some. The table has around 2,100,000 clones, about 95% seen once. The clonotype originates from a man aged 18-30 years in good health. Specimen: naive CD8+ T cells sorted from blood. V usage is TRBV9 and J usage is TRBJ2-7, with D tentatively TRBD2 (5 bases). The CDR3 DNA reads TGTGCCAGCAGCGTAGCCGGGGAAACCTACGAGCAGTACTTC. Protein sequence: CASSVAGETYEQYF.